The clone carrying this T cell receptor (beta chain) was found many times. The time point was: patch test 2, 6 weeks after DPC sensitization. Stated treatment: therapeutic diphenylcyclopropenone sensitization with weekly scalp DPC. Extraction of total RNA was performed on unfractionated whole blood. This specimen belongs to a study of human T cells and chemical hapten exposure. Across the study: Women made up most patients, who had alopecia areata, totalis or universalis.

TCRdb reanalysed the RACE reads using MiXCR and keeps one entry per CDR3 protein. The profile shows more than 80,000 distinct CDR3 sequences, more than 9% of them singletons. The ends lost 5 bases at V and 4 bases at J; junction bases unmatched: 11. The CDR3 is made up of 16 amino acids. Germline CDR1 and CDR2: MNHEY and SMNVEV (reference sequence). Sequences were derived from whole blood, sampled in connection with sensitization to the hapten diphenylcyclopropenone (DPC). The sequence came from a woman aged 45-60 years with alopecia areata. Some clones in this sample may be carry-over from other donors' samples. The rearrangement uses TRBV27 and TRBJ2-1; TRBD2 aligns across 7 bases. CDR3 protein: CASSPLAGEGYNEQFF. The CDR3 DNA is TGTGCCAGCAGTCCCCTTGCGGGAGAGGGGTACAATGAGCAGTTCTTC.